The sequence of this TCR beta chain was determined in a study of cytotoxic CD8 clonotypes in ibrutinib-treated CLL. Repertoires were generated with immunoSEQ multiplex PCR, while TCRdb's copy carries only in-frame clones and drops some. The sample carries some 200,000 clones, 70% recorded once. CDR1 and CDR2 from the germline V gene are SGHDN and FVKESK. CDR3 length equals 16 residues. The V gene lost 0 bases and the J gene lost 3 bases, with 14 bases spanning the gap. This clonotype originated in a human donor with chronic lymphocytic leukemia. This chain joins TRBV14 and TRBJ2-5; D ambiguous. The material was PBMCs, obtained after 12 months of ibrutinib treatment. The CDR3: CASSQDLGPPKETQYF. CDR3 nucleotide sequence: TGTGCCAGCAGCCAAGATCTAGGGCCGCCAAAAGAGACCCAGTACTTC. Drawing the rest from reference TRBV14 and TRBJ2-5, the complete variable domain is EAGVTQFPSHSVIEKGQTVTLRCDPISGHDNLYWYRRVMGKEIKFLLHFVKESKQDESGMPNNRFLAERTGGTYSTLKVQPAELEDSGVYFCASSQDLGPPKETQYFGPGTRLLVL.